The present T cell receptor (beta chain) was sequenced within a study of T cell clonality in common variable immunodeficiency. General study results and limits: Reportedly, TCR beta sequences from common variable immunodeficiency showed fewer deletions and N-nucleotide insertions. CVID subjects had higher TCRbeta clonality than healthy controls, most marked in about a third.

This clone was observed a few times. Its target is not known. The CDR3 is cut off 3 residues early in the read; its end comes from the germline J gene. Germline V gives CDR1 SNHLY, CDR2 FYNNEI. Trimming cost V 3 bases and J 5 bases; bases outside gene matches: 7. The CDR3 totals 17 residues. Diagnosis required reduced IgG, IgA and/or IgM with specific antibody deficiency. Both groups were predominantly of Caucasian heritage. Blood came from CVID subjects not ill and not taking immunomodulatory or immunosuppressive medication. Produced via immunoSEQ multiplex PCR; TCRdb's table is partial and in-frame only. The sample has 25,000 to 30,000 clones, none seen only once.

The sample taken for sequencing was peripheral blood mononuclear cells. This receptor was obtained from a human donor with common variable immunodeficiency. V is TRBV2 and J is TRBJ2-1; TRBD2 matches at 13 bases. CDR3 protein: CASSDPGTSGIHNEQFF. The DNA read from the CDR3 is TGTGCCAGCAGTGATCCCGGGACTAGCGGGATTCACAATGAG.